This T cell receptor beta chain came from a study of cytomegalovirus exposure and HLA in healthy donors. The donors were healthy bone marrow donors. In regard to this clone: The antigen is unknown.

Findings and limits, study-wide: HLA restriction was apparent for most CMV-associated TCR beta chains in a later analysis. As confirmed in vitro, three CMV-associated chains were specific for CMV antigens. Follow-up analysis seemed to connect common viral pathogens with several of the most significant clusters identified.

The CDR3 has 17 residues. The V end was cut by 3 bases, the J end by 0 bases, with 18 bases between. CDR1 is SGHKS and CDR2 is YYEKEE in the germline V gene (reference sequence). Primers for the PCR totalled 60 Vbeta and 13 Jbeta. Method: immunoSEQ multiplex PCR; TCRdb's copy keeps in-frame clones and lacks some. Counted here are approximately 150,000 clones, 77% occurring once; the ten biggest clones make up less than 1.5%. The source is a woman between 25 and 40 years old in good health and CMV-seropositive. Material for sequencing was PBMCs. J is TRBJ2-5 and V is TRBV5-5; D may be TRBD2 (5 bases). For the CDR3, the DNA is TGTGCCAGCAGCTCAACGGGAAAGGGTGCATACCAAGAGACCCAGTACTTC. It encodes CASSSTGKGAYQETQYF.